Here is one TCR beta chain with its context. Its antigen has not been determined. Base qualities were left out, and no much larger clone turns up one base away. The CDR3 goes from the cysteine to the phenylalanine over 14 residues. CDR3 DNA is the only sequence kept; it has 42 bases, read in frame from the first base. Sequences SGHRS (CDR1) and YFSETQ (CDR2) are obtained from the germline V gene. V loses 0 bases, J loses 8 bases, and the germline ends lie 14 bases apart. This entry comes from a study of T-cell reconstitution after alpha-beta-depleted transplantation in children (dated by TCRdb to 2016 to 2017). About the full investigation: Using TCR repertoire profiling, the study followed T-cell immune reconstitution in a quantitative way in children after TCRalphabeta/CD19-depleted allogeneic hematopoietic cell transplantation. What the research found in general, with its limitations: The apparently early alphabetaT-cell count recovery about two months after transplant was reportedly dependent on only several hundred rapidly expanded clones derived from non-depleted graft cells. Hyperexpanded clone frequencies declined over subsequent months; after one year, T-cell counts and TCRbeta diversity were mostly attributed to newly produced T cells. In some patients, high TCRbeta diversity at day 60 was attributed to recipient T cells and intrathymic progenitors that had survived conditioning.

Libraries were constructed by PCR. The reads were generated on an Illumina HiSeq 2500. Molecular barcoding was employed in the preparation of TCR libraries, with unique molecular identifiers being used to normalize TCRbeta repertoire quantification. The public reads were run again by TCRdb, first through fastp at Q25 and then through MiXCR, and only productive beta chains were kept. CDR3 protein sequences are deduplicated, and each keeps its most common genes and DNA. Counted in this sample were some 300,000 distinct CDR3 sequences; 6% to 10% of them appeared once. In total, the top ten clones hold approximately 9.1% of the sample. What the treatment or condition label conveys for this sample: allogeneic hematopoietic cell transplantation with graft depleted of TCRalphabeta T cells and CD19 B cells. TCRalphabeta/CD19-depleted allogeneic hematopoietic cell grafts were given to the transplant recipients, all of whom were children.

The sequence derives from a female patient aged 2-10 years who had a stem cell transplant for Fanconi anemia, so the T cells may come from the graft donor. The sample in question was peripheral blood, obtained 360 days after TCRalphabeta/CD19-depleted stem cell transplant. This chain joins TRBV5-1 to TRBJ1-2; the D gene is possibly TRBD1, with 5 bases matching. The CDR3 sequence is CASSLEGRDGGYTF. The nucleotide sequence is TGCGCCAGCAGCTTGGAGGGCAGGGACGGCGGCTACACCTTC.